This T cell receptor (beta chain) was obtained from a study of T cell responses to AZD1222 COVID-19 vaccine. Study findings and constraints: Only six or seven AZD1222 recipients were seropositive at baseline.

The CDR3 has 17 amino acids. Germline V gene sequence: CDR1 LGHNA, CDR2 YNFKEQ. V was pared by 0 bases and J by 4 bases, with 13 bases between. Using immunoSEQ multiplex PCR, the repertoire was profiled, and TCRdb retains in-frame clones only, with some absent. The data contain approximately 150,000 clones, approximately 95% of them singletons. This clone was seen a handful of times. Its specificity is not known. This material consisted of peripheral blood, taken on day 0 of MenACWY control vaccination. This TCR was recovered from an adult in good health. V usage is TRBV4-2 and J usage is TRBJ2-6; TRBD2 might be the D (5 bases). The CDR3 DNA is TGTGCCAGCAGCCAAGACGGGGTAGCCCGGGGGGCCAACGTCCTGACTTTC. This sequence encodes CASSQDGVARGANVLTF.